This TCR beta chain was identified during a study of T cells in Graves' hyperthyroidism and ophthalmopathy. The overall study: Peripheral blood was obtained at initial diagnosis, preceding any treatment. The study, taken as a whole, reports: Blood also carried most thyroid clonotypes expanded above 0.001.

Each diagnosis was grounded in clinical symptoms, serum thyroxine and TRAb, thyroid ultrasound, and orbital computed tomography. Amplification of TCR beta CDR3 regions was performed using RNA transcripts as template. Primed by the HTBI set, a first-round RT-PCR was run on the TCR CDR3. TCRdb recomputed calls from the multiplex PCR reads with MiXCR, one row per CDR3 protein. The repertoire holds around 600,000 distinct CDR3 sequences, with about 14% as singletons. The V and J ends lost 0 bases and 10 bases, in that order; junction bases with no gene match: 7. CDR3 length equals 16 residues. Germline V gene lookup returns CDR1 MGHRA and CDR2 YSYEKL. On this clonotype itself: Its antigen remains unknown.

This TCR was sampled from a woman aged 45-65 years with Graves' ophthalmopathy. The rearrangement links TRBV4-1 to TRBJ2-1; 12 nucleotides agree with TRBD1. The sequencing sample was made of blood. The CDR3 DNA is TGCGCCAGCAGCCAAGATCCGGGACAGGGGGCTCGGGAGCAGTTCTTC. It specifies CASSQDPGQGAREQFF.